This TCR beta chain was obtained from a study of T cell responses to AZD1222 COVID-19 vaccine. TCRdb's copy holds only in-frame clones and misses some; the assay was immunoSEQ multiplex PCR. Of around 180,000 clones in the sample, 75% to 90% were seen once. Germline V CDR1 and CDR2: SGHDN, FVKESK. CDR3 length equals 11 residues. V lost 3 bases, J lost 5 bases, and 4 bases lay in between. The V call is TRBV14, the J call TRBJ2-5; D is undetermined. The TCR comes from an adult in good health. Sequences were derived from peripheral blood, sampled on day 0 of AZD1222 vaccination. CDR3 sequence: CASSHTETQYF. As DNA, the CDR3 is TGTGCCAGCAGCCATACCGAGACCCAGTACTTC.